This TCR beta chain was captured in a study of CD8+CD57+ T cells in acquired aplastic anemia. Study summary: Quantities of DNA derived from sorted CD4+ and CD8+ cells averaged 3.2 ug. CD4+ cell libraries from healthy donors averaged around 11 million reads.

Points from the study as a whole: A significant difference in CD8+ Simpson's diversity between patients and controls was not found.

The CDR3 has 15 amino acids. Trimming took 0 bases from V and 7 from J; bases not matched to a gene: 3. Per the germline V gene, CDR1 is SEHNR and CDR2 is FQNEAQ (reference sequence). CDR3 and TCR beta VDJ profiling relied on genomic DNA as the template. From the reads, TCRdb called clonotypes with MiXCR, one entry per CDR3 protein. The sample carries fewer than 250,000 distinct CDR3 sequences, around half recorded once. This clonotype was detected ten times or more. Antigen unknown. The chain recombines TRBV7-9 with TRBJ2-1; 10 bases agree with TRBD1. The source is a human donor in good health, serving as a control. The specimen sequenced was sorted CD4+, CD8+, or CD8+CD57+ T cells (not recorded which) from PBMCs. The CDR3 nucleotides read TGTGCCAGCAGCTTAGCCGACAGGGGGCAGAATGAGCAGTTCTTC. It translates to CASSLADRGQNEQFF.